These 20 T cell receptor beta chains originate from one sample sequenced in a study of T cell clusters in autoimmune cytopenias. TRB amplification used 250 ng of peripheral blood genomic DNA. One tube held mixed TRB-A and TRB-B primer pools for touch-down PCR. Reprocessing the multiplex PCR reads, TCRdb reports a single entry for every CDR3 protein and omits DNA. Its listing shows under 3,500 distinct CDR3 sequences. Sequences were obtained from peripheral blood. Receptor source: a human donor with an autoimmune cytopenia or autoimmune hepatitis (not recorded which).

This clonotype counts as medium-sized by frequency. The CDR3: CASSIISGDTQYF. The chain is built from TRBV19 and TRBJ2-3; TCRdb outputs TRBD2, but without DNA this stays unchecked. CDR1 is LNHDA, CDR2 SQIVND, per germline (reference sequence). This CDR3 spans 13 amino acids.

This clonotype is medium-sized by frequency. This sequence joins TRBV19 and TRBJ1-3. The germline V gene has CDR1 LNHDA and CDR2 SQIVND (reference sequence). The CDR3 runs 13 residues. The CDR3 is CASNLGSGNTIYF. The variable domain in full, with the rest retrieved from reference TRBV19 and TRBJ1-3, is DGGITQSPKYLFRKEGQNVTLSCEQNLNHDAMYWYRQDPGQGLRLIYYSQIVNDFQKGDIAEGYSVSREKKESFPLTVTSAQKNPTAFYLCASNLGSGNTIYFGEGSWLTVV.

V gene TRBV4-3 combines with J gene TRBJ1-2; TCRdb designates TRBD1, a call that cannot be tested without DNA. CDR1 is LGHNA and CDR2 is YSLEER in the germline V gene. The CDR3 spans 12 residues. CDR3 protein: CASSQFPTIVTF.

CDR3 region: CASSERGYNQPQHF. The chain links TRBV25-1 to TRBJ1-5. This CDR3 is 14 amino acids long. CDR1 MGHDK and CDR2 SYGVNS come from the germline V gene.

This clonotype is medium-sized (0.01 to 0.1%) by frequency. This chain connects TRBV20-1 to TRBJ1-5. The CDR3 contains 15 residues. Germline CDR1 and CDR2: DFQATT and SNEGSKA (reference sequence). This CDR3 is CSARDMGGDSQPQHF.

The chain has TRBV5-1 and TRBJ2-2. Germline V lookup: CDR1 SGHRS, CDR2 YFSETQ. The CDR3 runs 14 residues. The CDR3 region is CASTSTVGTGELFF.

The gene calls are TRBV4-2 and TRBJ1-6; the D gene TCRdb calls, TRBD1, cannot be checked with no DNA. The V gene's germline CDR1 is LGHNA and CDR2 YNFKEQ. The CDR3 has 17 amino acids. The CDR3 sequence is CASSQETFGTVGSPLHF.

V usage is TRBV6-1 and J usage is TRBJ2-3; TCRdb outputs TRBD1, but without DNA this stays unchecked. CDR1 MNHNS and CDR2 SASEGT come from the germline V gene. The length of the CDR3 is 16 residues. The chain's CDR3 is CASSGIGGGSTDTQYF.

CDR3 loop: CSASRRGTEAFF. This rearrangement joins TRBV20-1 to TRBJ1-1. CDR1 and CDR2 from the germline V gene are DFQATT and SNEGSKA (reference sequence). The CDR3 covers 12 residues.

The chain is built from TRBV2 and TRBJ2-5. The germline CDR1 and CDR2 sequences are SNHLY and FYNNEI. CDR3 length: 14 amino acids. CDR3 in amino acids: CASSAEGPKKTQYF.

This sequence joins TRBV28 and TRBJ1-4; TCRdb's assignment of TRBD1 cannot be checked, as there is no DNA. Germline-derived CDR1 and CDR2 are MDHEN and SYDVKM. The CDR3 totals 14 residues. CDR3 sequence: CASSSRQEGEKLFF.

In terms of frequency, this clonotype is medium-sized. V gene TRBV10-2 combines with J gene TRBJ1-3. Germline V gene lookup returns CDR1 WSHSY and CDR2 SAAADI. The CDR3 loop spans 16 amino acids. CDR3 sequence reads: CASSERYTTSGNTIYF.

V is TRBV6-2 or TRBV6-3 and J is TRBJ2-3; checking the TCRdb D call of TRBD2 is not possible without DNA. The CDR3 covers 16 residues. Looked up from germline, CDR1 is MNHEY and CDR2 is SVGEGT. CDR3 sequence reads: CASTPNSGGYADTQYF.

This chain connects TRBV9 to TRBJ2-5; no DNA is available, so the TRBD1 call from TCRdb remains unchecked. The CDR3 spans 12 residues. The germline V gene encodes CDR1 SGDLS and CDR2 YYNGEE. The CDR3 region is CASSSQGNEQFF.

The rearrangement uses TRBV20-1 and TRBJ1-1. Germline CDR1 and CDR2: DFQATT and SNEGSKA (reference sequence). The CDR3 runs 12 residues. The CDR3 loop reads CSGSPKLLEAFF.

Measured by frequency, this clonotype is medium-sized. The V call is TRBV21-1, the J call TRBJ2-3; the D gene TCRdb calls, TRBD1, cannot be checked with no DNA. TRBV21-1 is listed as a pseudogene. CDR3 size: 17 residues. The CDR3: CASSRTRKRTRTDTQYF.

This clonotype is classed as medium-sized by frequency. This chain uses TRBV12-3 or TRBV12-4 with TRBJ1-1; TCRdb proposes TRBD1, but this gene call is untestable without DNA. The CDR3 contains 16 residues. Here the CDR3 reads CASRRIRDRGRLGAFF.

Measured by frequency, this clonotype is medium-sized. The chain combines TRBV12-3 or TRBV12-4 with TRBJ2-3; TCRdb names TRBD1, which stays unverified in the absence of DNA. The CDR3 has 17 residues. CDR3 loop: CASSPGGLTKLGDTQYF.

This clonotype is classed as medium-sized by frequency. V usage is TRBV19 and J usage is TRBJ2-5; TCRdb names TRBD1, which stays unverified in the absence of DNA. Germline loops: CDR1 LNHDA, CDR2 SQIVND (reference sequence). The CDR3 has 13 residues. This CDR3 is CASSMGGAETQYF.

The gene calls are TRBV7-9 and TRBJ1-1; TCRdb proposes TRBD1, but this gene call is untestable without DNA. Germline CDR1 and CDR2: SEHNR and FQNEAQ (reference sequence). This CDR3 contains 14 residues. CDR3 protein: CASSSDRVGTEAFF.